The clone carrying this T cell receptor (beta chain) appeared many times. Its antigen is not known. This specimen belongs to a study of T cells after yellow fever vaccination. Across the whole study: With SMART-Seq v4 Ultra Low Input, the fractions containing low cell numbers were prepared. General observations from the study: Once the booster was given, most primary-vaccination clones reappeared, at around 95% for CD4 and roughly 91% for CD8.

CDR1 MNHEY and CDR2 SVGAGI come from the germline V gene. This CDR3 is 14 amino acids long. V was cut by 2 bases and J by 0 bases, with 5 bases left in between. A process of 5'RACE template switching, which added a universal primer site and UMIs, was used to make TCR cDNA. MiXCR was run by TCRdb on the 5' RACE reads, yielding one entry per CDR3 protein. The sample lists hundreds of thousands of distinct CDR3 sequences, approximately 13% occurring once. The chain has TRBV6-5 and TRBJ2-4; D unclear. Source: PBMCs, taken on the day of the yellow fever booster vaccination. The sequence derives from a man aged 25 to 40 who received the YFV17D yellow fever vaccine. The CDR3 protein is CASSYSLAKNIQYF. CDR3 bases: TGTGCCAGCAGTTACAGTCTAGCCAAAAACATTCAGTACTTC.